Sequencing of this T cell receptor beta chain was carried out in a study of blood T cell repertoires in COVID-19. The CDR3 runs to 13 residues. V was pared by 1 base and J by 8 bases, with 11 bases between. From germline, CDR1 is SGHVS and CDR2 FQNEAQ. Here immunoSEQ multiplex PCR was the method, and the copy in TCRdb shows in-frame clones only, minus some. Found here are about 260,000 clones, about 89% of them singletons; the top ten hold around 1.5%. The TCR was taken from a woman aged 35 to 49 who had recovered from COVID-19. The chain employs TRBV7-8 and TRBJ1-2; D is unclear. What was sequenced was peripheral blood. In DNA form, the CDR3 reads TGTGCCAGCAGCTTAGTGGTACCGGGAGGCTACACCTTC. Protein: CASSLVVPGGYTF.